This T cell receptor (beta chain) originates from a study of cytomegalovirus exposure and HLA in healthy donors (dated by TCRdb to 2016 to 2017). Regarding the study in general: In an earlier analysis of under 750 of the donors, 276 Gb of sequence data and 100 million or so unique TCR beta sequences from roughly 200 million T cells were reported. Roughly 290 gigabases of sequencing data and 70 million to 100 million unique TCR sequences made up an early release that covered several hundred HLA-typed donors. Of the 398 genotyped donors, about 80% fell in the genetic ancestry cluster associated with self-reported Caucasian donors. The study aimed to test whether cataloging public T cell receptors could reveal signatures of past pathogen exposure. The study used immunosequencing to profile the T cell repertoires of 666 subjects and linked those repertoires to cytomegalovirus serostatus. Along with the roughly 700-subject first cohort, a separate validation cohort of more than 90 different subjects was used. High-throughput TCR immunosequencing, statistical association of individual TCRs with disease status, and machine learning were combined to predict cytomegalovirus infection status. In a later analysis, previously published TCR beta repertoires from 500 to 750 donors were re-analyzed and high-resolution HLA genotyping was added so that TCR occurrence patterns could be studied. Rather than drawing on any new phenotypic data, the later analysis identified candidate immune exposures from TCR beta sequences and the way those sequences occurred across donors. In an earlier analysis of roughly 600 of the donors, high-throughput TCR beta sequencing was used to judge whether each TCR beta V gene segment behaved as functional or pseudogenic. Alongside the repertoire data, information on donor age, sex, ethnicity and CMV serostatus was compiled. A later genetic analysis used genome-wide SNP genotypes for about 60% of the roughly 700 donors, treating that subset as a discovery cohort. Every repertoire in the discovery cohort had been generated on one and the same sequencing platform. Class I and class II HLA loci were covered by the typing at four-digit resolution. The number of donors typed differed by locus, with roughly 620-640 for A, B, C, DRB1 and DQB1, roughly 520 for DQA1, about 610 for DPA1, and 472 for DPB1. Four to six DR-DQ haplotypes were handled as single units for association and clustering, since linkage in the cohort was strong. On average, about 200,000 unique TCR beta nucleotide sequences were sequenced per donor among 398 genotyped donors of the cohort, with roughly 18% of those sequences being non-productive.

The CDR3 contains 11 residues, cysteine and phenylalanine counted. The only DNA kept is the CDR3, 33 bases in frame from the first base. Trimming costs V 4 bases and J 10 bases, and their ends lie 8 bases apart. Reading the germline V gene gives CDR1 SGHTA and CDR2 FQGNSA. The cohort was made up of roughly 670 healthy bone marrow donors. At the time of sampling, every cohort member was nominally healthy, though immune exposures that went unrecorded were likely present. The donor was CMV seropositive and was included in the group of 250 to 350 seropositive cohort members. A peripheral blood sample was provided by each donor, and peripheral blood mononuclear cells were used for TCR beta sequencing. The Qiagen DNeasy Blood Extraction Kit was used to extract genomic DNA from the blood cell samples. Library generation was performed with the immunoSEQ multiplex PCR assay. The multiplex PCR relied on a mix of 60 forward primers for TCR Vbeta segments and 13 reverse primers for TCR Jbeta segments. A multiplex PCR assay on genomic DNA amplified the CDR3 region of rearranged TCR beta genes. The amplified TCR beta libraries were sequenced on the Illumina HiSeq System as 87-base-pair reads. In the source study's methods: A later analysis counted some 74 million unique TCR beta chains across the 550 to 750 repertoires, and 9 million to 14 million of these chains were shared by at least two donors. A nearest-neighbor algorithm error-corrected the raw reads and collapsed the reads into unique sequences, merging closely related sequences to remove PCR and sequencing errors. V, D and J gene segments were assigned by aligning CDR3 sequences to IMGT reference sequences. For a sequence to be retained, a match of at least six nucleotides was required to both a V gene segment and a J gene segment. A rearrangement counted as productive if the CDR3 had no stop codons and remained in frame with V and J, and every other rearrangement counted as non-productive. CDR3 was defined by IMGT convention, running from the second conserved V-encoded cysteine to the conserved J-encoded phenylalanine. The earlier analysis of some 600 of the donors excluded sequences that lacked an unambiguous match to a single V gene segment. An earlier analysis of a few hundred of the donors called V segments functional above 56.7% productive rearrangements and segregating when the between-donor standard deviation exceeded 5%. To diagnose cytomegalovirus status from the catalog of TCR beta chain sequences, a statistical classification framework was built. In a later analysis, TCR nucleotide sequences were compared against IMGT/GENE-DB human TR gene sequences so that V and J genes could be assigned. In a later analysis, CDR3 sequences and most-parsimonious VDJ recombination scenarios were assigned using the TCRdist pipeline. In a later analysis, every TCR beta chain was defined by the combination of its CDR3 amino acid sequence and its V-gene family, and reads without a unique V-gene family were dropped. To address suspected cross-contamination and a sequencing artifact, a later analysis removed under 600 highly shared, low-generation-probability nucleotide sequences. For each public chain, a later analysis derived a clonal expansion index from normalized ranks of inferred template counts within each repertoire. In a later analysis, generation probabilities were computed with a VDJ recombination model fitted to out-of-frame rearrangements, and the resulting probabilities were checked against IGoR. In a later analysis, TCR-TCR, TCR-HLA and TCR-CMV co-occurrence was scored with hypergeometric tests, and a repertoire-size bias correction was applied to TCR pairs. A later analysis estimated false discovery rates by permuting HLA or CMV assignments 20 times. In a later analysis, co-occurring TCRs were grouped using DBSCAN, and TCRdist sequence similarity was added for clustering within HLA-allele-positive subsets. For co-occurrence clustering, repertoires with fewer than 30,000 or more than 120,000 public chains were excluded, along with a handful of repertoires with anomalous nucleotide sharing. As stored in TCRdb, this immuneACCESS dataset retains in-frame rearrangements with V and J assigned. A fraction of the clones does not appear; measured against another copy, unresolved V genes explain less than half of the discrepancy, and the remainder lacks a known reason. V, J and clone size reflect that table, while D and trimming were determined from the DNA. The table for this sample lists some 150,000 clones. Around 0.8% of the sample lies in the top ten.

Comments on this clone: Its antigen target is currently unknown.

Results the study describes overall, beyond this receptor: When HLA alleles, especially DR and DQ, strongly co-occurred, TCR associations were difficult to assign to individual alleles. A cluster of highly shared sequence variants was judged likely to represent a technical artifact of the sequencing pipeline. In a later genetic analysis, a missense DCLRE1C variant was associated with V-gene and J-gene trimming of TCR beta chains, and the association was replicated in an independent cohort. In a later analysis, most CMV-associated TCR beta chains were found to appear HLA-restricted, with HLA associations seemingly driven largely by CMV exposure. While some public TCRs were present in many individuals, most TCR sequences turned up only very rarely across donors. The presence/absence analyses assumed that sequencing depth was roughly uniform across donors, and that assumption may not be true. Broadly in line with IMGT annotations, most TCR beta V segments showed up in productive rearrangements about 87% or about 30% of the time in an earlier analysis of approximately 600 of the donors. A later analysis reported that several top co-occurrence clusters appeared linked to parvovirus B19, influenza, CMV and Epstein-Barr virus. Some IMGT-functional V segments, including TRBV6-2 and TRBV6-3, could not be distinguished by the 87-base-pair reads and were therefore excluded. The authors suggested that the approach could potentially be extended to other disease states and immunological phenotypes. A later analysis associated about 18,000 TCR beta sequences with specific HLA alleles at a false discovery rate of 0.05. Linkage disequilibrium might explain the correlated functional status among segregating V segments, but an unknown experimental factor could not be ruled out. In a later analysis, TCR association rates were found to vary across HLA loci, with the most associated TCRs seen for DRB1 alleles and the fewest for HLA-C alleles. In a later analysis, HLA-associated TCR beta chains showed more clonal expansion and lower generation probabilities than non-associated chains that were equally common. Because HLA typing was missing for some donors at each locus, association tests included only the typed subset. For the cohort, immune exposure information was limited to CMV serostatus. In a later genetic analysis, fewer N-insertions in productive TCRs were reported among donors in an Asian-associated ancestry cluster than the roughly 710-donor mean. Because counts were too low, roughly 18 rarely observed V segments, including chromosome 9 orphons, were left out of the earlier analysis of a few hundred of the donors. A further reported finding was that TCR beta sequences accurately predicted the HLA-A and HLA-B alleles for most subjects in the first cohort. In vitro tests confirmed that a few of the cytomegalovirus-associated TCR beta chains recognize cytomegalovirus antigens. Cytomegalovirus status was reported to be diagnosed by the classifier with high specificity and sensitivity in both the original and validation cohorts. This cohort had only TCR beta chains sequenced, and the lack of alpha or paired-chain data limited which features could be detected. In the study, approximately 150 TCR beta chains were listed as associated with cytomegalovirus.

The rearrangement combines TRBV7-2 with TRBJ2-1, with an unclear D gene assignment. The sequence was obtained from a woman aged 18-29 years in good health and CMV-seropositive. The sequenced sample was PBMCs. This receptor carries the CDR3 CASSSTREQFF. In nucleotides, the sequence is TGTGCCAGCAGCTCTACGCGGGAGCAGTTCTTC. Reference TRBV7-2 and TRBJ2-1 proteins supply the regions before and after the CDR3; the full variable domain is: GAGVSQSPSNKVTEKGKDVELRCDPISGHTALYWYRQSLGQGLEFLIYFQGNSAPDKSGLPSDRFSAERTGGSVSTLTIQRTQQEDSAVYLCASSSTREQFFGPGTRLTVL.